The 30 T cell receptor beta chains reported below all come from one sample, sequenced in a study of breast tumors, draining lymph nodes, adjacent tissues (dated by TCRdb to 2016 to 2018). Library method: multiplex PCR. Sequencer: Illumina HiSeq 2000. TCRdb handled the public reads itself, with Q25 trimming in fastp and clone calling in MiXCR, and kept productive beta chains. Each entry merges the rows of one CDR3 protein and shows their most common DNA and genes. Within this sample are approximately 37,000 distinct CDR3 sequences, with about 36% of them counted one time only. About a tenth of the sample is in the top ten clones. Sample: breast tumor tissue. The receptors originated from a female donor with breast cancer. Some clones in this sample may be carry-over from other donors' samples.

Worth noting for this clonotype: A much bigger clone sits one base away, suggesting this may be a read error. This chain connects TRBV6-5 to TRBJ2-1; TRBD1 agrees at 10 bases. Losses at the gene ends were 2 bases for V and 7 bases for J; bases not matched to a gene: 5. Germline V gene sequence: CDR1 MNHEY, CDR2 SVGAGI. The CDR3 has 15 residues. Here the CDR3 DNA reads TGTGCCAGCAGTTACGGTCGGACAGGGGGAAATGAGCAGTTCTTC. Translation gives CASSYGRTGGNEQFF.

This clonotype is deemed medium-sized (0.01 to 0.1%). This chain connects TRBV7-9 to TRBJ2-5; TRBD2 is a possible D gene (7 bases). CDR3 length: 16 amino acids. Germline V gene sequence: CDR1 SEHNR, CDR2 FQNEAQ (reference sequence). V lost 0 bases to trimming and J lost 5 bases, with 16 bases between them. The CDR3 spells CASSLASGGGRETQYF. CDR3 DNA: TGTGCCAGCAGCTTAGCTTCTGGGGGGGGCCGGGAGACCCAGTACTTC.

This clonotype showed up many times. This CDR3 is CASTGGRATNEQFF. DNA for the CDR3: TGTGCCAGCACCGGGGGAAGGGCCACCAATGAGCAGTTCTTC. The chain combines TRBV2 with TRBJ2-1; tentatively, D is TRBD2 (6 bases). The CDR3 runs 14 residues. Trimming stripped 7 bases from V and 6 bases from J, with 16 bases between. CDR1 and CDR2 from the germline V gene are SNHLY and FYNNEI.

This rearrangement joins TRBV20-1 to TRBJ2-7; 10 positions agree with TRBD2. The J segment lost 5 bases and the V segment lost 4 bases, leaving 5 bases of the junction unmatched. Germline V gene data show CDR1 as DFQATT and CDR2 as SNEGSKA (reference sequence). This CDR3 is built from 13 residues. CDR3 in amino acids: CSATSGSIHEQYF. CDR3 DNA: TGCAGTGCTACTAGCGGGAGTATACACGAGCAGTACTTC.

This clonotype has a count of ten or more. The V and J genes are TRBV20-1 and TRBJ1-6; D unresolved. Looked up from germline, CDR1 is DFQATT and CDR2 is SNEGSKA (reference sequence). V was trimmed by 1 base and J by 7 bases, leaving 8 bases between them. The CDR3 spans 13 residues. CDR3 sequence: CSARGVNNSPLHF. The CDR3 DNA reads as TGCAGTGCTAGAGGAGTGAACAATTCACCCCTCCACTTT.

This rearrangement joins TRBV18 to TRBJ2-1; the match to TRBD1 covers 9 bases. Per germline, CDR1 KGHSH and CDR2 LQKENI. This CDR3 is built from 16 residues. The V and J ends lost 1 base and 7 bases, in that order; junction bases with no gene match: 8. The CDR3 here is CASSPLSVTGGNEQFF. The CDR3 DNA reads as TGTGCCAGCTCACCACTTTCCGTGACAGGGGGGAATGAGCAGTTCTTC.

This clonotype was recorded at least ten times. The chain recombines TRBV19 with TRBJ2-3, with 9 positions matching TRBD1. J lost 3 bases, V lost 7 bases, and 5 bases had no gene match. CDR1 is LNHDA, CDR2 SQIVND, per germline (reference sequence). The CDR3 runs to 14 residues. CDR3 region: CASTSGQGTDTQYF. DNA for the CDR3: TGTGCCAGTACCTCTGGACAGGGGACAGATACGCAGTATTTT.

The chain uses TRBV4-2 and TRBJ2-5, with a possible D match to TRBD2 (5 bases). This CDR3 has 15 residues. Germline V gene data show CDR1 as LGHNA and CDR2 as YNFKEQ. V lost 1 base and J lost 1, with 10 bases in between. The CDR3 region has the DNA TGTGCCAGCAGCCAAGTAACGGACTCCCAAGAGACCCAGTACTTC. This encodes CASSQVTDSQETQYF.

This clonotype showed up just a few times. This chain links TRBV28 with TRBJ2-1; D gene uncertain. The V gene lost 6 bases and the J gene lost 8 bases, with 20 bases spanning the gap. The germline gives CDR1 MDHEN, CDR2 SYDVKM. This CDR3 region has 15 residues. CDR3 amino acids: CASRVLTRSGDEQFF. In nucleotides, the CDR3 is TGTGCCAGCAGAGTTTTAACCCGGAGTGGGGATGAGCAGTTCTTC. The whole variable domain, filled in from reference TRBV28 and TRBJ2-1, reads DVKVTQSSRYLVKRTGEKVFLECVQDMDHENMFWYRQDPGLGLRLIYFSYDVKMKEKGDIPEGYSVSREKKERFSLILESASTNQTSMYLCASRVLTRSGDEQFFGPGTRLTVL.

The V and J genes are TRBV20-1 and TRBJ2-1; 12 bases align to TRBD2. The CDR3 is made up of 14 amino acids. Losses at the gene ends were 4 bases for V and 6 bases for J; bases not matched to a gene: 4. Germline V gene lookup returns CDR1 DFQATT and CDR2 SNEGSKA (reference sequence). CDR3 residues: CSATGLAGGNEQFF. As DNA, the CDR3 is TGCAGTGCTACGGGACTAGCGGGCGGCAATGAGCAGTTCTTC.

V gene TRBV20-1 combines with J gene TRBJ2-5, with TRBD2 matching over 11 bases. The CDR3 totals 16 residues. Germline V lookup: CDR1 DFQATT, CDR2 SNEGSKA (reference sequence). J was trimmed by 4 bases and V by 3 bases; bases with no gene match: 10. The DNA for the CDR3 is TGCAGTGCTAGCTTATCGCTAGCGGGAGGCGGAGAGACCCAGTACTTC. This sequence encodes CSASLSLAGGGETQYF.

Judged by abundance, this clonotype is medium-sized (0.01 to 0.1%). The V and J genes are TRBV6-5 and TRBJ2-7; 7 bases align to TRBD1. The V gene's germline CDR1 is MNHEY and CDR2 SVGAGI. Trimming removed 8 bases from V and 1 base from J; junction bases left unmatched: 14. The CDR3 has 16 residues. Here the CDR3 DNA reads TGTGCCAGCTCCCGCCAACAGGGGAGAGGTTCCTACGAGCAGTACTTC. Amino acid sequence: CASSRQQGRGSYEQYF.

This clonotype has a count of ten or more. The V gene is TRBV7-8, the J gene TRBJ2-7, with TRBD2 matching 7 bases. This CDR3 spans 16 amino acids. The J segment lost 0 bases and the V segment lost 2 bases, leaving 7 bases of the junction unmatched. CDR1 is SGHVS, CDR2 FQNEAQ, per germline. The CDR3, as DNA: TGTGCCAGCAGCTTATCTAGCGGCCACAGCTCCTACGAGCAGTACTTC. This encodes CASSLSSGHSSYEQYF.

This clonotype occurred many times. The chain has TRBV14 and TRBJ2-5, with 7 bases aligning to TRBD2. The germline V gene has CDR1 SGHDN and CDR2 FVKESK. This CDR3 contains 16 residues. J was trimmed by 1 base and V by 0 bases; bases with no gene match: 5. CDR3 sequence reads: CASSQDIAGRQETQYF. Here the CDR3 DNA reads TGTGCCAGCAGCCAAGATATAGCGGGCCGCCAAGAGACCCAGTACTTC.

DNA for the CDR3: TGTGCCAGCAGGACAGGGGGCAATCAGCCCCAGCATTTT. It encodes CASRTGGNQPQHF. This sequence joins TRBV6-5 and TRBJ1-5; 8 nucleotides align to TRBD1. With 6 bases clipped from V and 2 bases from J, the junction kept 0 bases outside the gene matches. The germline V gene has CDR1 MNHEY and CDR2 SVGAGI. The CDR3 extends over 13 amino acids.

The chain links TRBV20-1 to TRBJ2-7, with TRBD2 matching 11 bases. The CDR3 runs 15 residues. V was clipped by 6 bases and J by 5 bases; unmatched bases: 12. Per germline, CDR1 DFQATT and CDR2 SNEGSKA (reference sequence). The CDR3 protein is CSAPLAGGAGNEQYF. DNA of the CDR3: TGCAGTGCACCATTAGCGGGAGGGGCTGGTAACGAGCAGTACTTC.

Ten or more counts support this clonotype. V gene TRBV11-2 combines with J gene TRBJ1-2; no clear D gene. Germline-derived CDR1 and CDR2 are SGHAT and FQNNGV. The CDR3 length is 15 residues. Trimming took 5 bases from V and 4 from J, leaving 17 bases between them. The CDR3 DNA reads TGTGCCAGCAGCCCCCAAGGAACAGCTTTCTATGGCTACACCTTC. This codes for CASSPQGTAFYGYTF. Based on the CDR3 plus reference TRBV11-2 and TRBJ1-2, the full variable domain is EAGVAQSPRYKIIEKRQSVAFWCNPISGHATLYWYQQILGQGPKLLIQFQNNGVVDDSQLPKDRFSAERLKGVDSTLKIQPAKLEDSAVYLCASSPQGTAFYGYTFGSGTRLTVV.

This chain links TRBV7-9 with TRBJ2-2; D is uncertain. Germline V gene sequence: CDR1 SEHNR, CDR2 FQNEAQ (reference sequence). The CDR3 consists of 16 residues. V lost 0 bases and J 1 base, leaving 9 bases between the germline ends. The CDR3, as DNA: TGTGCCAGCAGCTTAGCTCTCCAGATGAACACCGGGGAGCTGTTTTTT. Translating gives CASSLALQMNTGELFF.

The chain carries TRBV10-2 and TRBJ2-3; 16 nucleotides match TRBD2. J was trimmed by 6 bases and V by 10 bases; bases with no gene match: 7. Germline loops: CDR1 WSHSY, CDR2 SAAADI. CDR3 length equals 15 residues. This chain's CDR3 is CATLPGLAGGDTQYF. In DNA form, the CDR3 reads TGCGCCACTCTCCCGGGACTAGCGGGAGGGGATACGCAGTATTTT.

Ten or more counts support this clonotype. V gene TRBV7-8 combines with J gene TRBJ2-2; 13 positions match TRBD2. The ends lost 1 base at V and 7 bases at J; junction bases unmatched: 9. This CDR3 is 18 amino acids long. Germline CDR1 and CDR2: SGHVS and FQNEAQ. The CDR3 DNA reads TGTGCCAGCAGCTTAGTCGGACTAGCGGGAGCAGTTGTCGGGGAGCTGTTTTTT. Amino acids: CASSLVGLAGAVVGELFF.

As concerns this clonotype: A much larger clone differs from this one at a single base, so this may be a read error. The CDR3 protein is CASSTELAGIGELFF. The CDR3 DNA follows: TGCGCCAGCAGCACGGAACTAGCGGGAATCGGGGAGCTGTTTTTT. V is TRBV5-1 and J is TRBJ2-2; TRBD2 matches 10 bases. CDR3 length equals 15 residues. The junction had 7 bases not matched to a gene; V was cut back by 4 bases and J by 7 bases. Germline V gene lookup returns CDR1 SGHRS and CDR2 YFSETQ. Filled out from reference TRBV5-1 and TRBJ2-2, the complete variable domain reads KAGVTQTPRYLIKTRGQQVTLSCSPISGHRSVSWYQQTPGQGLQFLFEYFSETQRNKGNFPGRFSGRQFSNSRSEMNVSTLELGDSALYLCASSTELAGIGELFFGEGSRLTVL.

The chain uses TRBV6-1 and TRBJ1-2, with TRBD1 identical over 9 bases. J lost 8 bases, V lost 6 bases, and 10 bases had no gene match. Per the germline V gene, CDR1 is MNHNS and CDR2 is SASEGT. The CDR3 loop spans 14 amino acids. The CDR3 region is CASRGTGSGGGYTF. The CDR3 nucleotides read TGTGCCAGCAGAGGGACAGGGTCAGGGGGGGGCTACACCTTC.

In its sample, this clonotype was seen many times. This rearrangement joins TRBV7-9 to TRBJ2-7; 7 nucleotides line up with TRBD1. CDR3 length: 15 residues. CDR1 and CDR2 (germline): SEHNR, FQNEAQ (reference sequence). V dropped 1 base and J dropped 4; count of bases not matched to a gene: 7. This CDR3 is CASSLGQGVEYEQYF. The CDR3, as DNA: TGTGCCAGCAGCTTAGGGCAGGGGGTAGAGTACGAGCAGTACTTC.

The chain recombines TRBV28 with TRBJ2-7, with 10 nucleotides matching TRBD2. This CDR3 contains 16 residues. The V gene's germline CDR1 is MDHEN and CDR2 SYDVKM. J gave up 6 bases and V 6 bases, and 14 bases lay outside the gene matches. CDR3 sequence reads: CASRESRPGLASEQYF. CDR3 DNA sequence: TGTGCCAGCAGGGAGTCACGCCCGGGACTAGCGAGCGAGCAGTACTTC.

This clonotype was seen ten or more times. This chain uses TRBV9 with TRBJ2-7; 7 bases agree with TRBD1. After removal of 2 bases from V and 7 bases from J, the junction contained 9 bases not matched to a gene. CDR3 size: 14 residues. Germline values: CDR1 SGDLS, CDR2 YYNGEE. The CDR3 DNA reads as TGTGCCAGCAGCGTCCGGGACAGCGAGTCGGAGCAGTACTTC. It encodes CASSVRDSESEQYF.

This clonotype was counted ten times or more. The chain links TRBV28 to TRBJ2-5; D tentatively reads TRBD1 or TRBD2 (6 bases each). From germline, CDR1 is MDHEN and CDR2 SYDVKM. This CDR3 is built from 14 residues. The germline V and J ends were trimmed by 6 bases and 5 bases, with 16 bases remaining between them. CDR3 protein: CASSGPGAGETQYF. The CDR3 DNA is TGTGCCAGCAGCGGCCCGGGGGCAGGGGAGACCCAGTACTTC.

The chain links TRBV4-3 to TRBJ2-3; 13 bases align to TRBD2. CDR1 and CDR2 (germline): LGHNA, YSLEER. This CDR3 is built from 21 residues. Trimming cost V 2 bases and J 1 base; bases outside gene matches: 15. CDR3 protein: CASSQKPWTSGSPFGTDTQYF. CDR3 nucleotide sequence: TGCGCCAGCAGCCAAAAACCTTGGACTAGCGGGAGTCCGTTTGGCACAGATACGCAGTATTTT.

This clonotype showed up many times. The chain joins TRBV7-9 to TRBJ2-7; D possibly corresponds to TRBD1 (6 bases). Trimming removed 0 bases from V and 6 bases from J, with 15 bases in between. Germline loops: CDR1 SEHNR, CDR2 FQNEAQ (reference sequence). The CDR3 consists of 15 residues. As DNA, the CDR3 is TGTGCCAGCAGCTTAGCCGGGGTAGTAGGGGGCGAGCAGTACTTC. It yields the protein CASSLAGVVGGEQYF.

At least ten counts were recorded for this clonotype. The CDR3 here is CASSDRGGGYEGYTF. CDR3 nucleotides: TGTGCCAGCAGCGACCGAGGAGGGGGCTATGAGGGCTACACCTTC. V gene TRBV7-9 combines with J gene TRBJ1-2; 7 bases map to TRBD1. Per germline, CDR1 SEHNR and CDR2 FQNEAQ (reference sequence). The V and J ends lost 5 bases and 8 bases, in that order; junction bases with no gene match: 14. This CDR3 is built from 15 residues.

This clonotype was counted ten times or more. The CDR3 reads CASSYHRLAGGTDTQYF. Written as DNA, the CDR3 is TGTGCCAGCAGTTACCACCGACTAGCGGGCGGCACAGATACGCAGTATTTT. The rearrangement uses TRBV6-2 or TRBV6-3 and TRBJ2-3; TRBD2 matches at 10 bases. CDR3 length: 17 amino acids. Germline loops: CDR1 MNHEY, CDR2 SVGEGT. Trimming took 2 bases from V and 1 from J; bases not matched to a gene: 6.